This entry features one TCR beta chain sequence. This sample is part of a study of control samples from healthy donors and cancer patients. Profiling relied on immunoSEQ multiplex PCR, and the TCRdb table lists in-frame clones only, not all of them. The data contain around 94,000 clones, about nine tenths of them singletons. Germline CDR1 and CDR2: SGHNT and YYREEE (reference sequence). The CDR3 is made up of 16 amino acids. After removal of 5 bases from V and 5 bases from J, the junction contained 9 bases not matched to a gene. The rearrangement joins TRBV5-4 to TRBJ2-7, with 14 bases identical to TRBD2. Material for sequencing was blood. The TCR sequence derives from a woman between 18 and 30 years old in good health. The CDR3 is CASRTGLAGGFDEQYF. In DNA, the CDR3 is TGTGCCAGCAGGACCGGACTAGCGGGGGGTTTTGACGAGCAGTACTTC. The variable domain in full, with the rest retrieved from reference TRBV5-4 and TRBJ2-7, is ETGVTQSPTHLIKTRGQQVTLRCSSQSGHNTVSWYQQALGQGPQFIFQYYREEENGRGNFPPRFSGLQFPNYSSELNVNALELDDSALYLCASRTGLAGGFDEQYFGPGTRLTVT.